This T cell receptor beta chain is from a study of neurological immune-mediated disorders. With 2 bases removed from V and 1 base from J, the gap between germline ends came to 14 bases. Germline CDR1 MNHNS, CDR2 SASEGT. The CDR3 has 16 amino acids. This clonotype appeared many times. TCRdb redid the calling of the 5' RACE reads with MiXCR, one entry per CDR3 protein. The sample consists of around 47,000 distinct CDR3 sequences, 12% of them appearing once. The chain joins TRBV6-1 to TRBJ2-5; a weak D match, TRBD1 (6 bases). Source material: PBMCs. The clonotype originates from a female donor in good health. The CDR3 DNA is TGTGCCAGCAGTGAAATGGACAGAACCTTCCAAGAGACCCAGTACTTC. It translates to CASSEMDRTFQETQYF.